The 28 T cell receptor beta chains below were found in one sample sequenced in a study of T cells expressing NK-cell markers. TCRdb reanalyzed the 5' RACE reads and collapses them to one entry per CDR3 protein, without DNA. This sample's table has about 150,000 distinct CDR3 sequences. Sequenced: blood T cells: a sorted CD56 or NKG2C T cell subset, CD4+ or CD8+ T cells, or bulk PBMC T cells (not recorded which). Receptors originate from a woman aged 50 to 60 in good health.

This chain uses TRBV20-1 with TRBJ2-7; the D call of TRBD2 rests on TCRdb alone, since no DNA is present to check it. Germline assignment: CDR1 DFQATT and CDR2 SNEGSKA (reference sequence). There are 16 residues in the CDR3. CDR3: CSASLPGTSGTYEQYF.

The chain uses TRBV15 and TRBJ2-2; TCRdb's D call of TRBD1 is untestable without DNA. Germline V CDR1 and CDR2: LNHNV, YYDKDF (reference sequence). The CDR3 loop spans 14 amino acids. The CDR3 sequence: CATSVGRWAGELFF.

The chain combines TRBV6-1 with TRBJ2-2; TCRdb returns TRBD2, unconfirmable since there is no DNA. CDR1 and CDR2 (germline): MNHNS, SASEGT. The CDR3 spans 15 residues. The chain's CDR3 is CASVASGRLGGELFF.

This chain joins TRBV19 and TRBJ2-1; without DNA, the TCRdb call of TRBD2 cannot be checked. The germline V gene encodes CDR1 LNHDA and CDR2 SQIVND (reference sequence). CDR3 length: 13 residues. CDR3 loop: CASSALSVDEQFF.

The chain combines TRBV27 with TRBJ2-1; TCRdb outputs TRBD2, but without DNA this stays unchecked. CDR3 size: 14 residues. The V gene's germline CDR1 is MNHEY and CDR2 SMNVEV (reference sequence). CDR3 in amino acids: CASSLLFPGIEQFF.

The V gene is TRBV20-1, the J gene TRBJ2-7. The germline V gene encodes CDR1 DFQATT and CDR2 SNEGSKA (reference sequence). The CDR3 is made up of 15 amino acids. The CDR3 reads CSAKALGLANYEQYF.

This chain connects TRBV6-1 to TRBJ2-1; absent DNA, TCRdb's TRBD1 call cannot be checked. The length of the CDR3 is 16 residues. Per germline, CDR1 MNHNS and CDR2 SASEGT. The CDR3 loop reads CASSEKVSGAYNEQFF.

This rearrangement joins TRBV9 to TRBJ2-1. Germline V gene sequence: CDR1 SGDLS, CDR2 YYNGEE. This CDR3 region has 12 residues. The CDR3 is CASSVDDNEQFF.

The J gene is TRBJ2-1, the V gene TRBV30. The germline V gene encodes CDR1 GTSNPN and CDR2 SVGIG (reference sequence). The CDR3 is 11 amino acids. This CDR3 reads CAWSSNNEQFF. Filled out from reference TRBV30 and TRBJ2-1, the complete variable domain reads SQTIHQWPATLVQPVGSPLSLECTVEGTSNPNLYWYRQAAGRGLQLLFYSVGIGQISSEVPQNLSASRPQDRQFILSSKKLLLSDSGFYLCAWSSNNEQFFGPGTRLTVL.

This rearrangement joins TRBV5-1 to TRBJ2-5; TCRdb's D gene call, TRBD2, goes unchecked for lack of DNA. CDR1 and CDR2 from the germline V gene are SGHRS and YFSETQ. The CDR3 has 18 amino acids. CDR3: CASSKAGLAGAAIETQYF.

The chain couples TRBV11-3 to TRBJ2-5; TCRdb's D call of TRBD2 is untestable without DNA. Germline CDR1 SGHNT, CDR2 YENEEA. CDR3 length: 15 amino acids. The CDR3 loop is CASSLDSGVQETQYF.

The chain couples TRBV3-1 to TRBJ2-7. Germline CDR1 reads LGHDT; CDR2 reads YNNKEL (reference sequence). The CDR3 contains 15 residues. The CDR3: CASSQDLPGLYEQYF.

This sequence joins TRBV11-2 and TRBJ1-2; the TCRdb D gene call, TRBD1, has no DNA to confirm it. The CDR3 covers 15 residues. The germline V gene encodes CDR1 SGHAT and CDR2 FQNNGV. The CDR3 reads CASSISEGVNYGYTF.

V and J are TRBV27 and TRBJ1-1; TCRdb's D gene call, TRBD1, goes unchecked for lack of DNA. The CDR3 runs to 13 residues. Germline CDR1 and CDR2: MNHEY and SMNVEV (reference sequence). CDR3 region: CASSLKGFTEAFF.

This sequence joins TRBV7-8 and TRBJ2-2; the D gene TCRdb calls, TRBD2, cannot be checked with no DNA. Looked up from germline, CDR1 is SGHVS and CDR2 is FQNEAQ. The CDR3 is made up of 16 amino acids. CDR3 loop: CASILGRARSTGELFF.

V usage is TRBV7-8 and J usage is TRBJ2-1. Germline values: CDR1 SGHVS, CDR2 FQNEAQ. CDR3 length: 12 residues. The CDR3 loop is CASSWAYNEQFF.

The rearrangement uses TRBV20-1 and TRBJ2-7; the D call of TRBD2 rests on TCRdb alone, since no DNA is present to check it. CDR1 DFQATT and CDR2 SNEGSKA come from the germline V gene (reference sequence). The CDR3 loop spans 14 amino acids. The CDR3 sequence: CSARKRTVWYEQYF.

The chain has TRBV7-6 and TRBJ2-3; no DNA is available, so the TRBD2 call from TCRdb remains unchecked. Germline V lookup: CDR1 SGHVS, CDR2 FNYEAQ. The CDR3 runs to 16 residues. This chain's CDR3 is CASSQGLAGLTDTQYF.

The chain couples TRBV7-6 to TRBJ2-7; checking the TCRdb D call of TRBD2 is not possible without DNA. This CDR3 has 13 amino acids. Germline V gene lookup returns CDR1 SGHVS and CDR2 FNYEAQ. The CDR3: CATSLAETYEQYF.

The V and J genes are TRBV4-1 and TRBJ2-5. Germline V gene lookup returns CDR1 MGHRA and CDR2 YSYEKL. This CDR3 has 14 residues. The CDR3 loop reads CASSQERLQETQYF.

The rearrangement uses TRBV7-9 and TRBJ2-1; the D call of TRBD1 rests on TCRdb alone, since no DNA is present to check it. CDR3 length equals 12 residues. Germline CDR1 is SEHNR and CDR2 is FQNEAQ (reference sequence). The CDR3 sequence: CASRTIRDEQFF.

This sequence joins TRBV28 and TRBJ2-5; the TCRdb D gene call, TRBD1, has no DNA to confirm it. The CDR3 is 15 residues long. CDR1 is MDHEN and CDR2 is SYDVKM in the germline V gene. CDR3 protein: CASSLIGGKGETQYF.

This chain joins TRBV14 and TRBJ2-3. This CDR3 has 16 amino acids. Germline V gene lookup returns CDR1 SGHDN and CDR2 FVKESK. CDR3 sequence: CASSQDLGTYTDTQYF.

This chain's CDR3 is CSARDAGYSPLHF. The chain carries TRBV20-1 and TRBJ1-6; TCRdb outputs TRBD1, but without DNA this stays unchecked. The germline CDR1 and CDR2 sequences are DFQATT and SNEGSKA (reference sequence). The CDR3 covers 13 residues.

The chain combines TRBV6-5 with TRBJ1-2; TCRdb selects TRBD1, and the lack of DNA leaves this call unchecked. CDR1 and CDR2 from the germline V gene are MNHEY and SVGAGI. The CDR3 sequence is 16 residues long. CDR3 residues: CASSWGLGDTNYGYTF.

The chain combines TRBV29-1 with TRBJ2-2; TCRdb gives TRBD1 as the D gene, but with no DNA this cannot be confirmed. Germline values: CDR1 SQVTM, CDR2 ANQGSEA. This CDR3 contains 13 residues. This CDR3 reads CSVGTVNTGELFF.

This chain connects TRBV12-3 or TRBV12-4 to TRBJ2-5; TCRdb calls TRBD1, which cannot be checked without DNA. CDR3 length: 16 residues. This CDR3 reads CASSSRDRGSGETQYF.

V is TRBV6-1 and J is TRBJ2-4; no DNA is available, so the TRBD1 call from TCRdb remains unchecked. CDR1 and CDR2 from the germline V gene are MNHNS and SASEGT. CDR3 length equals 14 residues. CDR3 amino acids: CASSEEAIGGIQYF.